This T cell receptor (beta chain) was sequenced for a study of post-analysis software for immune sequencing data. Study-level background: Patients had relapsing-remitting, secondary progressive or progressive-relapsing multiple sclerosis; some lacked subtype.

The library was made from cDNA and included unique molecular identifiers. Between about 0.85 and 11 million T cells gave rise to 500,000 to 600,000 cDNA molecules. TCRdb analysed the PCR reads with MiXCR anew, one entry per CDR3 protein. Of more than 450,000 distinct CDR3 sequences listed, under 40% are singletons. CDR3 length: 16 amino acids. V dropped 2 bases and J dropped 4; count of bases not matched to a gene: 9. CDR1 is SEHNR and CDR2 is FQNEAQ in the germline V gene (reference sequence). This clonotype was counted a few times. The antigen is not known. Study findings and constraints: Among 4 or 5 TRBV segments more frequent in patients than controls were TRBV5-6, TRBV5-1 and TRBV20-1.

Material: blood. This clonotype was sampled from a girl aged 2-17 years with multiple sclerosis. The J gene is TRBJ2-5, the V gene TRBV7-9; TRBD2 agrees at 8 bases. The CDR3 here is CASSLWGAGGRETQYF. Written as DNA, the CDR3 is TGTGCCAGCAGCTTATGGGGGGCGGGAGGAAGAGAGACCCAGTACTTC.